This is a list of T cell receptor beta chains from one sample in a study of blood T cell repertoires in COVID-19. The data were produced by immunoSEQ multiplex PCR, yet TCRdb's version contains in-frame clones alone and is incomplete. The repertoire consists of 85,000 to 110,000 clones, with over 75% occurring once and the leading ten covering approximately 12%. The material sequenced was peripheral blood. These receptors were collected from a human donor in a cohort sampled during active or convalescent COVID-19. Both conserved end residues are part of each CDR3. A D gene is named only where the DNA matches it firmly. For some rows the clone size is stated as once, few or many, or as a class when expanded; others skip it.

D gene	V gene	clone size	J gene	CDR3 protein	CDR3 DNA
.	TRBV5-1	.	TRBJ1-3	CASRQGINLDTIYF	TGCGCCAGCAGACAGGGAATAAATTTGGACACCATATATTTT
.	TRBV28	once	TRBJ1-1	CASSLQRVIGVSTEAFF	TGTGCCAGCAGTTTGCAGAGGGTTATCGGGGTGTCCACTGAAGCTTTCTTT
TRBD2	TRBV4-1	once	TRBJ2-2	CASSQDPGGNTGELFF	TGCGCCAGCAGCCAAGACCCGGGGGGGAACACCGGGGAGCTGTTTTTT
TRBD1	TRBV18	.	TRBJ2-6	CASSDRGSGANVLTF	TGTGCCAGCTCGGACAGGGGATCTGGGGCCAACGTCCTGACTTTC
.	TRBV29-1	.	TRBJ1-5	CLGDNTLLYNQPQHF	TGCCTAGGGGACAACACGCTCTTGTACAATCAGCCCCAGCATTTT
TRBD2	TRBV11-2	.	TRBJ2-1	CASSLGLALRNEQFF	TGTGCCAGCAGCTTAGGACTAGCCCTACGTAATGAGCAGTTCTTC
TRBD2	TRBV6-6	few	TRBJ2-7	CASTSGGGYEQYF	TGTGCCAGCACAAGCGGGGGAGGATACGAGCAGTACTTC
.	TRBV7-2	.	TRBJ2-3	CASSPSSSTDTQYF	TGTGCCAGCAGCCCGAGTTCCAGCACAGATACGCAGTATTTT
.	TRBV11-3	.	TRBJ2-5	CASSFLGGARETQYF	TGTGCCAGCAGCTTCCTTGGGGGGGCCAGGGAGACCCAGTACTTC
.	TRBV5-1	.	TRBJ2-7	CASSLTEPPLYEQYF	TGCGCCAGCAGCTTGACAGAACCACCGTTATACGAGCAGTACTTC
.	TRBV10-1	once	TRBJ2-1	CASSPQTGSTKNEQFF	TGCGCCAGCAGTCCCCAAACCGGGTCTACGAAGAATGAGCAGTTCTTC
.	TRBV16	.	TRBJ1-1	CASSQLMNTEAFF	TGTGCCAGCAGCCAATTAATGAACACTGAAGCTTTCTTT
TRBD1	TRBV5-1	.	TRBJ1-2	CASSRGQVLDGYTF	TGCGCCAGCAGCCGTGGACAGGTGCTAGATGGCTACACCTTC
.	TRBV10-3	.	TRBJ1-1	CAIKGAGQNTEAFF	TGTGCCATCAAGGGCGCCGGACAGAACACTGAAGCTTTCTTT
.	TRBV4-2	.	TRBJ2-1	CASSQDTPGWRGNEQFF	TGTGCCAGCAGCCAAGACACCCCAGGGTGGCGGGGAAATGAGCAGTTCTTC
.	TRBV9	.	TRBJ1-6	CASSVGENNSPLHF	TGTGCCAGCAGCGTAGGGGAGAATAATTCACCCCTCCACTTT
.	TRBV5-5	.	TRBJ2-2	CASSFDTGSGTRELFF	TGTGCCAGCAGCTTTGACACAGGGAGTGGGACGAGGGAGCTGTTTTTT
.	TRBV11-3	few	TRBJ1-2	CASSLGSDYGYTF	TGTGCCAGCAGCTTAGGTTCCGACTATGGCTACACCTTC
.	TRBV2	.	TRBJ2-7	CASSREVYEQYF	TGTGCCAGCAGTAGGGAGGTGTACGAGCAGTACTTC
.	TRBV18	.	TRBJ2-7	CASSPPGTFYEQYF	TGTGCCAGCTCACCCCCTGGGACTTTCTACGAGCAGTACTTC
TRBD1	TRBV18	.	TRBJ2-2	CASSPERQGGLLFF	TGTGCCAGCTCACCGGAGCGACAGGGGGGATTACTGTTTTTT
.	TRBV6-5	few	TRBJ1-3	CASSYDFSGNTIYF	TGTGCCAGCAGTTACGACTTCTCTGGAAACACCATATATTTT
TRBD1	TRBV4-1	.	TRBJ2-7	CASSQEGTGATYEQYF	TGCGCCAGCAGCCAAGAGGGGACAGGGGCGACCTACGAGCAGTACTTC
TRBD1	TRBV27	.	TRBJ1-1	CASSCHRGTVTEAFF	TGTGCCAGCAGTTGTCACAGGGGTACTGTCACTGAAGCTTTCTTT
.	TRBV2	once	TRBJ1-1	CASSVRGNTEAFF	TGTGCCAGCAGTGTCCGGGGGAACACTGAAGCTTTCTTT
TRBD1	TRBV11-2	.	TRBJ1-1	CASSSETGPYTEAFF	TGTGCCAGCAGCTCAGAGACAGGGCCTTACACTGAAGCTTTCTTT
.	TRBV10-3	.	TRBJ2-7	CAIRGQPSYEQYF	TGTGCCATCAGAGGACAGCCCTCCTACGAGCAGTACTTC
.	TRBV12-3/TRBV12-4	few	TRBJ1-5	CASGRGSNQPQHF	TGTGCCAGTGGTAGGGGGAGCAATCAGCCCCAGCATTTT
TRBD1	TRBV14	.	TRBJ1-2	CASPGQFYGYTF	TGTGCCAGCCCGGGACAGTTCTATGGCTACACCTTC
.	TRBV18	.	TRBJ1-1	CASSPWAGQNTEAFF	TGTGCCAGCTCACCCTGGGCGGGGCAGAACACTGAAGCTTTCTTT
.	TRBV6-2/TRBV6-3	.	TRBJ1-1	CASSPRQDQAFF	TGTGCCAGCAGCCCCAGACAGGATCAAGCTTTCTTT
.	TRBV2	.	TRBJ1-2	CASNNWGRETNYGYTF	TGTGCCAGCAACAACTGGGGCAGGGAAACTAACTATGGCTACACCTTC
TRBD1	TRBV6-5	.	TRBJ1-1	CASSFTGTGDALGAFF	TGTGCCAGCAGTTTCACCGGGACAGGGGACGCCCTTGGAGCTTTCTTT
TRBD2	TRBV4-3	.	TRBJ2-3	CASSQDRGGNRASADTQYF	TGCGCCAGCAGCCAAGATCGGGGGGGGAACAGGGCTAGCGCAGATACGCAGTATTTT
TRBD2	TRBV9	.	TRBJ2-3	CASSVVAGGWTDTQYF	TGTGCCAGCAGCGTAGTTGCGGGGGGATGGACAGATACGCAGTATTTT
.	TRBV15	.	TRBJ2-1	CATSRERTVTYNEQFF	TGTGCCACCAGCAGAGAACGGACAGTTACCTACAATGAGCAGTTCTTC
.	TRBV19	.	TRBJ2-6	CASRYSGANVLTF	TGTGCCAGCAGGTACTCTGGGGCCAACGTCCTGACTTTC
.	TRBV2	.	TRBJ1-5	CASSTDRSNQPQHF	TGTGCCAGCAGTACCGACAGGTCTAATCAGCCCCAGCATTTT
TRBD1	TRBV6-5	.	TRBJ2-5	CASSRDSAQETQYF	TGTGCCAGCAGTCGGGACAGCGCGCAAGAGACCCAGTACTTC
.	TRBV27	.	TRBJ1-2	CASSGLTNYGYTF	TGTGCCAGCAGCGGACTGACTAACTATGGCTACACCTTC
.	TRBV7-3	.	TRBJ2-3	CASSLESAPGLGVDTQYF	TGTGCCAGCAGCTTAGAGAGCGCACCGGGACTGGGCGTCGATACGCAGTATTTT